Below are 29 T cell receptor beta chains sequenced from a single sample in a study of blood T cell repertoires in COVID-19. The repertoire was sequenced with immunoSEQ multiplex PCR; TCRdb's copy has only in-frame clones and lacks some. The table has under 250,000 clones, 75% to 85% seen once. The sample comprised PBMCs or T cells enriched from blood (not recorded which). These receptors originate from a woman in her fifties or sixties with acute COVID-19.

CDR3 sequence: CASSQRGGWNNEQFF. The CDR3 DNA reads TGTGCCAGCAGCCAACGCGGGGGTTGGAACAATGAGCAGTTCTTC. This sequence joins TRBV3-1 (or the pseudogene TRBV3-2) and TRBJ2-1; the match to TRBD2 covers 7 bases. This CDR3 is built from 15 residues. Per germline, CDR1 LGHDT and CDR2 YNNKEL (reference sequence). Germline trimming cut 2 bases from V and 5 bases from J; bases unmatched to any gene: 6.

This clone was observed a few times. This chain links TRBV4-1 with TRBJ2-7; 11 bases line up with TRBD2. Germline CDR1 MGHRA, CDR2 YSYEKL. Trimming took 1 base from V and 3 from J; bases not matched to a gene: 8. This CDR3 region has 17 residues. The CDR3 coding sequence is TGCGCCAGCAGCCAAGGGCTAGCGGGGGGCCCAGGCTACGAGCAGTACTTC. This gives the protein CASSQGLAGGPGYEQYF.

V gene TRBV5-3 combines with J gene TRBJ1-1; no firm D call. TRBV5-3 is annotated as an ORF whose role is uncertain. CDR3 size: 22 residues. Trimming shortened V by 4 bases and J by 0 bases, and 34 bases separated the two germline ends. CDR3 protein: CARSLTADGMLALERLNTEAFF. In nucleotides, the CDR3 is TGTGCCAGAAGCCTCACTGCTGACGGGATGCTGGCCCTCGAGCGGCTGAACACTGAAGCTTTCTTT.

The rearrangement uses TRBV10-3 and TRBJ2-5; TRBD2 matches at 7 bases. The V segment lost 2 bases and the J segment 4 bases; nucleotides outside the gene matches: 4. The CDR3 totals 14 residues. Germline values: CDR1 ENHRY, CDR2 SYGVKD. CDR3 DNA: TGTGCCATCAGTGAGGAAACTAGCGCAGAGACCCAGTACTTC. It is translated as CAISEETSAETQYF.

This chain uses TRBV5-1 with TRBJ1-1; 7 bases agree with TRBD1. V gave up 0 bases and J gave up 7 bases; unmatched junction bases: 6. CDR1 is SGHRS and CDR2 is YFSETQ in the germline V gene. The CDR3 is 14 residues long. CDR3 in DNA: TGCGCCAGCAGCTTGGCAGGGGGACTGGGTGAAGCTTTCTTT. Amino acids: CASSLAGGLGEAFF.

A single count supports this clone. The chain uses TRBV19 and TRBJ1-2; no clear D gene. This CDR3 is built from 15 residues. V lost 3 bases and J lost 4, with 15 bases in between. CDR1 and CDR2 from the germline V gene are LNHDA and SQIVND (reference sequence). The CDR3 nucleotides are TGTGCCAGTAGTATGGCGGGCGGCCCTACCTATGGCTACACCTTC. The encoded protein is CASSMAGGPTYGYTF.

CDR3 region: CASSLRGDYTDTQYF. The DNA of the CDR3 is TGTGCCAGCAGCTTAAGAGGGGACTACACAGATACGCAGTATTTT. This chain links TRBV13 with TRBJ2-3; 7 positions match TRBD2. This CDR3 contains 15 residues. V was pared by 2 bases and J by 2 bases, with 4 bases of the junction left unmatched. Germline V gene data show CDR1 as PRHDT and CDR2 as FYEKMQ (reference sequence).

The V gene is TRBV19, the J gene TRBJ1-1; D not certain. Per germline, CDR1 LNHDA and CDR2 SQIVND (reference sequence). The CDR3 contains 15 residues. Trimming left V 3 bases short and J 1 base short, with 12 bases between. The CDR3 region is CASSIPGWGNTEAFF. In DNA, the CDR3 is TGTGCCAGTAGTATTCCGGGGTGGGGGAACACTGAAGCTTTCTTT.

CDR3 coding DNA: TGTGCCAGCTCACCGGAACAGGGGATCACTAATGAAAAACTGTTTTTT. As protein: CASSPEQGITNEKLFF. J is TRBJ1-4 and V is TRBV18; 7 nucleotides agree with TRBD1. CDR3 length equals 16 residues. Germline values: CDR1 KGHSH, CDR2 LQKENI. Trimming removed 3 bases from V and 2 bases from J; junction bases left unmatched: 6.

The DNA of the CDR3 is TGTGCCAGTAGTCTCGGACAGGGGGCAGATACGCAGTATTTT. Its translation: CASSLGQGADTQYF. The chain employs TRBV19 and TRBJ2-3; TRBD1 aligns across 10 bases. The V gene end was trimmed by 5 bases and the J gene end by 4 bases; junction bases not matched to a gene: 3. Looked up from germline, CDR1 is LNHDA and CDR2 is SQIVND (reference sequence). The CDR3 length is 14 residues.

The rearrangement joins TRBV19 to TRBJ1-5; the match to TRBD1 covers 9 bases. The CDR3 is 18 residues long. The germline V gene encodes CDR1 LNHDA and CDR2 SQIVND (reference sequence). Trimming cost V 6 bases and J 0 bases; bases outside gene matches: 12. CDR3 sequence: CASRPRDRATYSNQPQHF. Here the CDR3 DNA reads TGTGCCAGTAGGCCCCGGGACAGGGCGACCTATAGCAATCAGCCCCAGCATTTT.

The J gene is TRBJ2-1, the V gene TRBV30; 8 nucleotides match TRBD2. The germline V gene has CDR1 GTSNPN and CDR2 SVGIG (reference sequence). Trimming took 3 bases from V and 5 from J; bases not matched to a gene: 6. The CDR3 has 14 residues. This chain's CDR3 is CAWRAGTRHNEQFF. CDR3 bases: TGTGCCTGGAGGGCCGGGACTAGACACAATGAGCAGTTCTTC.

The rearrangement joins TRBV6-6 to TRBJ1-5, with D hard to call. Trimming took off 0 bases at V and 6 bases at J, with 9 bases between the two ends. In germline, CDR1 is MNHNY, CDR2 SVGAGI (reference sequence). The CDR3 is 14 residues long. As DNA, the CDR3 is TGTGCCAGCAGTTACTCGACGGCGGGTCAGCCCCAGCATTTT. This sequence encodes CASSYSTAGQPQHF.

The rearrangement uses TRBV15 and TRBJ1-1; D not certain. CDR3 length equals 14 residues. Germline CDR1 reads LNHNV; CDR2 reads YYDKDF (reference sequence). With 0 bases removed from V and 0 bases from J, the gap between germline ends came to 5 bases. The CDR3 region is CATSRDLMNTEAFF. The CDR3 DNA reads as TGTGCCACCAGCAGAGATTTAATGAACACTGAAGCTTTCTTT.

The V call is TRBV5-4, the J call TRBJ1-6; 7 positions agree with TRBD1. J gave up 8 bases and V 0 bases, and 2 bases lay outside the gene matches. Germline assignment: CDR1 SGHNT and CDR2 YYREEE (reference sequence). This CDR3 comprises 14 residues. CDR3 protein: CASSLEGGDSPLHF. In DNA, the CDR3 is TGTGCCAGCAGCTTGGAAGGGGGCGATTCACCCCTCCACTTT.

The chain is built from TRBV30 and TRBJ2-1; a weak D match, TRBD2 (6 bases). The CDR3 sequence is 13 residues long. CDR1 and CDR2 (germline): GTSNPN, SVGIG (reference sequence). V lost 7 bases and J lost 0, with 10 bases in between. The chain's CDR3 is CALGGSSYNEQFF. In nucleotides, the CDR3 is TGTGCCTTAGGAGGGAGCTCCTACAATGAGCAGTTCTTC. Full variable domain (remainder filled in from reference TRBV30 and TRBJ2-1): SQTIHQWPATLVQPVGSPLSLECTVEGTSNPNLYWYRQAAGRGLQLLFYSVGIGQISSEVPQNLSASRPQDRQFILSSKKLLLSDSGFYLCALGGSSYNEQFFGPGTRLTVL.

J is TRBJ1-2 and V is TRBV5-4; D is undetermined. The ends were cut back, 1 base at V and 0 bases at J, with 7 bases in the middle. Germline assignment: CDR1 SGHNT and CDR2 YYREEE (reference sequence). CDR3 length equals 14 residues. The CDR3 region has the DNA TGTGCCAGCAGCTTGATCAGTACTAACTATGGCTACACCTTC. Its protein product is CASSLISTNYGYTF.

V is TRBV13 and J is TRBJ2-1; TRBD2 agrees at 13 bases. Germline assignment: CDR1 PRHDT and CDR2 FYEKMQ (reference sequence). Trimming took 5 bases from V and 8 from J; bases not matched to a gene: 6. The CDR3 length is 15 residues. Here the CDR3 DNA reads TGTGCCAGCAGCGCAGGGACTAGCGGGGACCATGAGCAGTTCTTC. It encodes CASSAGTSGDHEQFF. Together with reference TRBV13 and TRBJ2-1, the CDR3 gives the full variable domain: AAGVIQSPRHLIKEKRETATLKCYPIPRHDTVYWYQQGPGQDPQFLISFYEKMQSDKGSIPDRFSAQQFSDYHSELNMSSLELGDSALYFCASSAGTSGDHEQFFGPGTRLTVL.

This chain connects TRBV7-9 to TRBJ2-2; 8 bases agree with TRBD1. Germline trimming cut 1 base from V and 5 bases from J; bases unmatched to any gene: 15. The CDR3 sequence is 19 residues long. Germline V gene sequence: CDR1 SEHNR, CDR2 FQNEAQ (reference sequence). CDR3 sequence reads: CASSLGDRTFYWDTGELFF. CDR3 bases: TGTGCCAGCAGCTTAGGGGACAGGACCTTTTATTGGGATACCGGGGAGCTGTTTTTT. Full variable domain (missing parts from reference TRBV7-9 and TRBJ2-2): DTGVSQNPRHKITKRGQNVTFRCDPISEHNRLYWYRQTLGQGPEFLTYFQNEAQLEKSRLLSDRFSAERPKGSFSTLEIQRTEQGDSAMYLCASSLGDRTFYWDTGELFFGEGSRLTVL.

J is TRBJ1-2 and V is TRBV5-1; weak D call: TRBD1 (5 bases). This CDR3 comprises 13 residues. CDR1 and CDR2 from the germline V gene are SGHRS and YFSETQ. V was clipped by 0 bases and J by 6 bases, with 9 bases between them. The CDR3 bases are TGCGCCAGCAGCTTGGCCTGGGGGGATGGCTACACCTTC. Its protein product is CASSLAWGDGYTF.

This rearrangement joins TRBV11-2 to TRBJ2-4; 7 nucleotides line up with TRBD1. Losses at the gene ends were 1 base for V and 4 bases for J; bases not matched to a gene: 4. CDR3 length equals 15 residues. From germline, CDR1 is SGHAT and CDR2 FQNNGV. CDR3 in DNA: TGTGCCAGCAGCTTAGGCGGCAGGGGGAAAAACATTCAGTACTTC. Translated, it gives CASSLGGRGKNIQYF.

The rearrangement uses TRBV10-3 and TRBJ1-1; D is possibly TRBD1 (5 bases). The CDR3 has 13 amino acids. Germline V CDR1 and CDR2: ENHRY, SYGVKD. The germline V and J ends were trimmed by 10 bases and 1 base, with 13 bases remaining between them. The CDR3 sequence is CANKGVGNTEAFF. CDR3 in DNA: TGTGCCAACAAAGGGGTGGGGAACACTGAAGCTTTCTTT.

The J gene is TRBJ2-5, the V gene TRBV2; TRBD1 aligns across 7 bases. The CDR3 extends over 14 amino acids. V shed 6 bases and J 0 bases; nucleotides not matched to a gene: 4. The germline V gene encodes CDR1 SNHLY and CDR2 FYNNEI. The CDR3 reads CASRYGTDQETQYF. The DNA of the CDR3 is TGTGCCAGCAGATACGGGACAGACCAAGAGACCCAGTACTTC.

The chain has TRBV28 and TRBJ1-1, with 8 bases fitting TRBD1. CDR1 and CDR2 from the germline V gene are MDHEN and SYDVKM. The CDR3 covers 14 residues. The ends lost 7 bases at V and 6 bases at J; junction bases unmatched: 10. CDR3 sequence (DNA): TGTGCCAGCAAATCAGGACAGGGAGAATCTGAAGCTTTCTTT. This encodes CASKSGQGESEAFF.

The rearrangement joins TRBV6-2 or TRBV6-3 to TRBJ1-1, with D maybe TRBD1 (6 bases). The CDR3 has 12 amino acids. Trimming took 5 bases from V and 5 from J, leaving 9 bases between them. Germline CDR1 MNHEY, CDR2 SVGEGT. DNA for the CDR3: TGTGCCAGCAGTGCCCAGGGGACTGAAGCTTTCTTT. Translation gives CASSAQGTEAFF.

The CDR3 DNA reads as TGCGCCAGCAGCCAAGTACGGGAAAACTATGGCTACACCTTC. Amino acid sequence: CASSQVRENYGYTF. The chain couples TRBV4-1 to TRBJ1-2; D call uncertain. The CDR3 consists of 14 residues. V lost 1 base and J 2 bases, leaving 8 bases between the germline ends. Germline V gene lookup returns CDR1 MGHRA and CDR2 YSYEKL.

The V and J genes are TRBV29-1 and TRBJ2-2, with 13 nucleotides matching TRBD2. With 7 bases clipped from V and 9 bases from J, the junction kept 11 bases outside the gene matches. This CDR3 has 15 amino acids. Germline V gene sequence: CDR1 SQVTM, CDR2 ANQGSEA. In DNA form, the CDR3 reads TGCAGCGCGACACGGACTAGCGGGGGCCGTCGGGAGCTGTTTTTT. This codes for CSATRTSGGRRELFF.

This chain uses TRBV6-1 with TRBJ1-2; 7 nucleotides line up with TRBD1. Germline CDR1 reads MNHNS; CDR2 reads SASEGT. V lost 2 bases, J lost 4 bases, and 7 bases stayed unmatched. This CDR3 contains 15 residues. CDR3 nucleotides: TGTGCCAGCAGTGAAAACCCCAGGGGGAGCTATGGCTACACCTTC. As protein: CASSENPRGSYGYTF.

V and J are TRBV7-3 and TRBJ2-2; D is unclear. There are 14 residues in the CDR3. V lost 6 bases and J lost 0, with 8 bases in between. Germline assignment: CDR1 SGHTA and CDR2 FQGTGA. CDR3 amino acids: CASRTDTNTGELFF. The CDR3 DNA follows: TGTGCCAGCAGAACCGACACGAACACCGGGGAGCTGTTTTTT.